The 19 T cell receptor beta chains presented below share a single source sample, sequenced in a study of shared clonotypes between healthy human individuals. Here immunoSEQ multiplex PCR was the method, and the copy in TCRdb shows in-frame clones only, minus some. The data contain about 530,000 clones, 75% to 80% of them singletons. Specimen: PBMCs. The receptors originated from a woman in her thirties or forties in good health. Some clones in this sample may be carry-over from other donors' samples.

This chain joins TRBV6-1 and TRBJ2-1; 8 bases are shared with TRBD1. The germline V gene encodes CDR1 MNHNS and CDR2 SASEGT. Trimming took 4 bases from V and 9 from J; bases not matched to a gene: 14. This CDR3 has 16 residues. The CDR3, as DNA: TGTGCCAGCAGTGCCCAGACAGGGGTGGGTTTCGGTGAGCAGTTCTTC. Translation gives CASSAQTGVGFGEQFF.

The V call is TRBV28, the J call TRBJ2-3, with TRBD2 identical over 13 bases. The CDR3 contains 16 residues. V was clipped by 5 bases and J by 1 base; unmatched bases: 3. The V gene's germline CDR1 is MDHEN and CDR2 SYDVKM. In DNA form, the CDR3 reads TGTGCCAGCAGTCTCGGGACTAGCGGGGGCACAGATACGCAGTATTTT. This sequence encodes CASSLGTSGGTDTQYF.

The genes are TRBV5-5 and TRBJ1-2; unclear D gene. Trimming pared 0 bases from V and 6 bases from J, leaving 12 bases between. Per the germline V gene, CDR1 is SGHKS and CDR2 is YYEKEE (reference sequence). The CDR3 is made up of 14 amino acids. CDR3 loop: CASSLGPAQHGYTF. The CDR3 region has the DNA TGTGCCAGCAGCTTGGGGCCAGCTCAACATGGCTACACCTTC.

The chain couples TRBV5-1 to TRBJ2-3, with D perhaps given as TRBD1 or TRBD2 (5 bases each). Germline V gene sequence: CDR1 SGHRS, CDR2 YFSETQ. Trimming removed 2 bases at V and 6 bases at J, with 13 bases between. The CDR3 runs 14 residues. The DNA for the CDR3 is TGCGCCAGCAGCTTCAGGGTAGGGGAGGATACGCAGTATTTT. This sequence encodes CASSFRVGEDTQYF.

This clone was counted a few times. The rearrangement joins TRBV2 to TRBJ2-3, with D uncertain. Germline V CDR1 and CDR2: SNHLY, FYNNEI. V shed 6 bases and J shed 6 bases, with 7 bases lying between them. This CDR3 has 11 residues. CDR3 bases: TGTGCCAGCAGCGTGTCTGATACGCAGTATTTT. Translation: CASSVSDTQYF.

The chain joins TRBV2 to TRBJ2-5, with 8 nucleotides matching TRBD2. V lost 5 bases and J lost 4; bases outside the gene matches: 9. CDR1 and CDR2 (germline): SNHLY, FYNNEI. The CDR3 contains 15 residues. The DNA of the CDR3 is TGTGCCAGCAGTAAAGGAGAGCGGGAGTTAGAGACCCAGTACTTC. It specifies CASSKGERELETQYF.

Concerning this clone: It may be a read error: a sequence one base away is much more abundant. This chain uses TRBV7-3 with TRBJ1-5; D remains ambiguous. V shed 2 bases and J shed 0 bases, with 2 bases lying between them. CDR1 is SGHTA and CDR2 is FQGTGA in the germline V gene. The CDR3 covers 13 residues. The CDR3 sequence: CASSLSSNQPQHF. The DNA of the CDR3 is TGTGCCAGCAGCTTATCTAGCAATCAGCCCCAGCATTTT.

The rearrangement joins TRBV7-2 to TRBJ2-3; D remains ambiguous. The germline V gene has CDR1 SGHTA and CDR2 FQGNSA. This CDR3 contains 15 residues. Trimming pared 5 bases from V and 5 bases from J, leaving 17 bases between. As DNA, the CDR3 is TGTGCCAGCAGCCCCCTGGGGTCTAGTGGAGATACGCAGTATTTT. It specifies CASSPLGSSGDTQYF.

The gene calls are TRBV21-1 and TRBJ2-4. TRBV21-1 is recorded as a pseudogene. CDR3 length equals 12 residues. The CDR3 nucleotides are TGTGCCAGCCAGCACAGCGAAAACATTCAGTACTTC. It codes for CASQHSENIQYF.

For the CDR3, the DNA is TGTGCCAGCAGTTACTCGCCGGGACAGGGGGCAAATGGCTACACCTTC. Its protein is CASSYSPGQGANGYTF. J is TRBJ1-2 and V is TRBV6-5; 12 bases map to TRBD1. This CDR3 region has 16 residues. The junction had 5 bases not matched to a gene; V was cut back by 0 bases and J by 6 bases. Germline V lookup: CDR1 MNHEY, CDR2 SVGAGI.

This clone was recorded a few times. This chain uses TRBV5-1 with TRBJ2-5; 8 bases agree with TRBD2. V lost 0 bases and J lost 2; bases outside the gene matches: 6. The CDR3 totals 16 residues. Germline assignment: CDR1 SGHRS and CDR2 YFSETQ. The CDR3: CASSLAVLAGQETQYF. CDR3 DNA: TGCGCCAGCAGCTTGGCCGTCCTAGCGGGTCAAGAGACCCAGTACTTC.

Comment on this clone: Different DNA sequences within this sample yield the same CDR3. The chain links TRBV7-9 to TRBJ2-7, with D perhaps assigned TRBD1 or TRBD2 (5 bases each). CDR1 and CDR2 (germline): SEHNR, FQNEAQ (reference sequence). Trimming shortened V by 5 bases and J by 6 bases, and 11 bases separated the two germline ends. This CDR3 is 12 amino acids long. In nucleotides, the CDR3 is TGTGCCAGCAGCCAATGGGGACGCGAGCAGTACTTC. Protein sequence: CASSQWGREQYF.

The V gene is TRBV28, the J gene TRBJ1-1; D not certain. The CDR3 is 16 residues long. Germline values: CDR1 MDHEN, CDR2 SYDVKM. V lost 1 base to trimming and J lost 5 bases, with 17 bases between them. This CDR3 is CASSLSVRHHGTEAFF. CDR3 sequence (DNA): TGTGCCAGCAGTTTATCGGTCCGGCATCACGGGACTGAAGCTTTCTTT.

The chain recombines TRBV10-3 with TRBJ1-1, with D perhaps matching TRBD1 (5 bases). The CDR3 runs 13 residues. Looked up from germline, CDR1 is ENHRY and CDR2 is SYGVKD. Trimming left V 4 bases short and J 3 bases short, with 9 bases between. DNA for the CDR3: TGTGCCATCAGTGGTGGGGCGGACACTGAAGCTTTCTTT. Its translation: CAISGGADTEAFF.

V usage is TRBV9 and J usage is TRBJ2-5, with D tentatively TRBD2 (6 bases). CDR1 and CDR2 from the germline V gene are SGDLS and YYNGEE. The CDR3 is 16 amino acids. V was shortened by 3 bases and J by 2 bases, with 17 bases between the two germline ends. The CDR3 nucleotides are TGTGCCAGCAGCGCAGGCTTCGGGAGAGGACAAGAGACCCAGTACTTC. It yields the protein CASSAGFGRGQETQYF.

The chain is built from TRBV7-2 and TRBJ1-5; TRBD1 is a possible D gene (5 bases). The V gene's germline CDR1 is SGHTA and CDR2 FQGNSA. The CDR3 extends over 13 amino acids. V shed 5 bases and J shed 5 bases, with 10 bases lying between them. The CDR3 is CASSITGDQPQHF. Written as DNA, the CDR3 is TGTGCCAGCAGCATTACAGGTGATCAGCCCCAGCATTTT.

The V call is TRBV18, the J call TRBJ2-2; D perhaps matches TRBD1 (5 bases). CDR1 is KGHSH and CDR2 is LQKENI in the germline V gene. The CDR3 extends over 15 amino acids. V dropped 3 bases and J dropped 2 bases, with 10 bases sitting between them. CDR3 sequence (DNA): TGTGCCAGCTCACCTCAGACAGATAACACCGGGGAGCTGTTTTTT. Amino acids: CASSPQTDNTGELFF.

The chain employs TRBV10-3 and TRBJ2-1; D is possibly TRBD2 (6 bases). Germline CDR1 ENHRY, CDR2 SYGVKD. Trimming cost V 2 bases and J 8 bases, with 13 bases left between them. The CDR3 contains 14 residues. The CDR3 nucleotides read TGTGCCATCAGTGAGACCGGGAGTATCGATGAGCAGTTCTTC. It specifies CAISETGSIDEQFF.

The chain carries TRBV18 and TRBJ2-1, with D perhaps being TRBD1 or TRBD2 (5 bases each). This CDR3 has 14 amino acids. Germline CDR1 KGHSH, CDR2 LQKENI. V gave up 8 bases and J gave up 4 bases, with 15 bases separating them. CDR3 in DNA: TGTGCCAGCCGGGGCGGGTCCGAGTACAATGAGCAGTTCTTC. Translation gives CASRGGSEYNEQFF.